Below, 10 T cell receptor beta chains from the same sample are listed, as sequenced in a study of control samples from healthy donors and cancer patients. Some clones are missing from TCRdb's copy, which holds only in-frame ones; the method was immunoSEQ multiplex PCR. The data contain roughly 130,000 clones, 93% of them singletons. The sample was PBMCs. The receptors were gathered from a man aged 50 to 60 with head and neck cancer.

This clone appeared once. The genes are TRBV11-2 and TRBJ2-2, with 7 bases fitting TRBD1. V lost 8 bases, J lost 5 bases, and 5 bases stayed unmatched. The CDR3 spans 13 residues. The germline CDR1 and CDR2 sequences are SGHAT and FQNNGV. CDR3 bases: TGTGCCAGCGTTTGGGGACAGACCGGGGAGCTGTTTTTT. It specifies CASVWGQTGELFF. Filled out from reference TRBV11-2 and TRBJ2-2, the complete variable domain reads EAGVAQSPRYKIIEKRQSVAFWCNPISGHATLYWYQQILGQGPKLLIQFQNNGVVDDSQLPKDRFSAERLKGVDSTLKIQPAKLEDSAVYLCASVWGQTGELFFGEGSRLTVL.

This sequence joins TRBV5-6 and TRBJ2-3; D may be TRBD1 or TRBD2 (6 bases each). This CDR3 is 16 amino acids long. V was pared by 4 bases and J by 3 bases, with 18 bases between. Germline CDR1 is SGHDT and CDR2 is YYEEEE. The CDR3, as DNA: TGTGCCAGCAGCCGAAGGACAGCGGGTTCAACAGATACGCAGTATTTT. This codes for CASSRRTAGSTDTQYF.

The gene calls are TRBV2 and TRBJ1-1, with D uncertain. This CDR3 spans 11 amino acids. CDR1 and CDR2 from the germline V gene are SNHLY and FYNNEI. The V end lost 1 base, the J end lost 11 bases, and 8 bases lay between the germline ends. The CDR3, as DNA: TGTGCCAGCAGTGAAGGGGGTGAGGCTTTCTTT. It is translated as CASSEGGEAFF.

J is TRBJ2-4 and V is TRBV5-1, with a possible D match to TRBD1 (7 bases). V was clipped by 4 bases and J by 1 base, with 15 bases between them. The CDR3 extends over 16 amino acids. Germline V CDR1 and CDR2: SGHRS, YFSETQ. The CDR3 bases are TGCGCCAGCAGCCCCCCCAGGGGGGCGGCCAAAAACATTCAGTACTTC. Protein: CASSPPRGAAKNIQYF.

The chain couples TRBV15 to TRBJ2-7; D not resolved. The CDR3 is 15 residues long. CDR1 is LNHNV, CDR2 YYDKDF, per germline (reference sequence). V was cut by 0 bases and J by 3 bases, with 12 bases left in between. CDR3: CATSRDLNGIYEQYF. In DNA form, the CDR3 reads TGTGCCACCAGCAGAGATCTAAACGGTATCTACGAGCAGTACTTC. The full variable domain, in which reference TRBV15 and TRBJ2-7 provide the parts outside the CDR3, is DAMVIQNPRYQVTQFGKPVTLSCSQTLNHNVMYWYQQKSSQAPKLLFHYYDKDFNNEADTPDNFQSRRPNTSFCFLDIRSPGLGDTAMYLCATSRDLNGIYEQYFGPGTRLTVT.

The rearrangement joins TRBV30 to TRBJ2-1; 14 bases agree with TRBD2. With 5 bases clipped from V and 10 bases from J, the junction kept 4 bases outside the gene matches. This CDR3 spans 13 amino acids. Germline V lookup: CDR1 GTSNPN, CDR2 SVGIG (reference sequence). The CDR3 loop reads CAWERLAGGEQFF. The CDR3 nucleotides read TGTGCCTGGGAAAGACTAGCGGGGGGGGAGCAGTTCTTC. The full variable domain, completed using reference TRBV30 and TRBJ2-1, is SQTIHQWPATLVQPVGSPLSLECTVEGTSNPNLYWYRQAAGRGLQLLFYSVGIGQISSEVPQNLSASRPQDRQFILSSKKLLLSDSGFYLCAWERLAGGEQFFGPGTRLTVL.

V is TRBV9 and J is TRBJ2-5; a weak D match, TRBD2 (7 bases). CDR1 SGDLS and CDR2 YYNGEE come from the germline V gene. CDR3 length: 15 amino acids. V dropped 6 bases and J dropped 5 bases, with 20 bases sitting between them. DNA for the CDR3: TGTGCCAGCACCCTTACGGGGGGCTCAAGGGAGACCCAGTACTTC. It yields the protein CASTLTGGSRETQYF.

The CDR3 spells CASSPPNQPQHF. CDR3 nucleotides: TGTGCCAGCTCACCACCCAATCAGCCCCAGCATTTT. The chain uses TRBV18 and TRBJ1-5; D not certain. Trimming left V 0 bases short and J 3 bases short, with 0 bases between. The CDR3 loop spans 12 amino acids. CDR1 is KGHSH and CDR2 is LQKENI in the germline V gene.

V is TRBV5-1 and J is TRBJ1-2; D is undetermined. The germline gives CDR1 SGHRS, CDR2 YFSETQ. Trimming pared 0 bases from V and 0 bases from J, leaving 9 bases between. CDR3 length: 15 residues. This chain's CDR3 is CASSLGRGANYGYTF. The CDR3 nucleotides read TGCGCCAGCAGCTTGGGGAGAGGCGCTAACTATGGCTACACCTTC.

V gene TRBV28 combines with J gene TRBJ1-6; no clear D gene. V was trimmed by 5 bases and J by 1 base, leaving 9 bases between them. This CDR3 is built from 15 residues. The germline gives CDR1 MDHEN, CDR2 SYDVKM. The CDR3 sequence: CASSVRTSYNSPLHF. In DNA, the CDR3 is TGTGCCAGCAGTGTCCGGACTTCCTATAATTCACCCCTCCACTTT.